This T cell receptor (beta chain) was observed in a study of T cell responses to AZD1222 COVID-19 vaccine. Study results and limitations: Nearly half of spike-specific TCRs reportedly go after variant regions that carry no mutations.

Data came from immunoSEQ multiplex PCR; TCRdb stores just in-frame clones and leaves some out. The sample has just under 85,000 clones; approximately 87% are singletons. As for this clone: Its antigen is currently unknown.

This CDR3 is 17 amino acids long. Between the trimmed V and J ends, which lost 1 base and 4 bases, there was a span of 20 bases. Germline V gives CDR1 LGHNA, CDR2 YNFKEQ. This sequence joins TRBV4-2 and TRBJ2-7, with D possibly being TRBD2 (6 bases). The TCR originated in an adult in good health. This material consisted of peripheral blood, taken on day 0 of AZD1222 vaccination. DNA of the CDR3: TGTGCCAGCAGCCAAGTGGGTTATAGCGGAGCCCAATACGAGCAGTACTTC. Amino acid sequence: CASSQVGYSGAQYEQYF.